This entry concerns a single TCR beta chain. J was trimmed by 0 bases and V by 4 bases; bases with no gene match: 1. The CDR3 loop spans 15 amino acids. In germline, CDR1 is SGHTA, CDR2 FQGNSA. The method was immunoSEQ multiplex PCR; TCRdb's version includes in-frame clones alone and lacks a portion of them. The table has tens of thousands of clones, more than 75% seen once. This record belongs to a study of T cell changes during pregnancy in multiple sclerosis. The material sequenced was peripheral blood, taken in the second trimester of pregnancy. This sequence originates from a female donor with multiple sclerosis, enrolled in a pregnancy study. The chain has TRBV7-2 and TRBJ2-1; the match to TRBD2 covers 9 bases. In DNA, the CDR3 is TGTGCCAGCAGCTCGGGACTAGCCTCCTACAATGAGCAGTTCTTC. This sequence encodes CASSSGLASYNEQFF. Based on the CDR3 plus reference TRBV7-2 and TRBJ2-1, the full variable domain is GAGVSQSPSNKVTEKGKDVELRCDPISGHTALYWYRQSLGQGLEFLIYFQGNSAPDKSGLPSDRFSAERTGGSVSTLTIQRTQQEDSAVYLCASSSGLASYNEQFFGPGTRLTVL.